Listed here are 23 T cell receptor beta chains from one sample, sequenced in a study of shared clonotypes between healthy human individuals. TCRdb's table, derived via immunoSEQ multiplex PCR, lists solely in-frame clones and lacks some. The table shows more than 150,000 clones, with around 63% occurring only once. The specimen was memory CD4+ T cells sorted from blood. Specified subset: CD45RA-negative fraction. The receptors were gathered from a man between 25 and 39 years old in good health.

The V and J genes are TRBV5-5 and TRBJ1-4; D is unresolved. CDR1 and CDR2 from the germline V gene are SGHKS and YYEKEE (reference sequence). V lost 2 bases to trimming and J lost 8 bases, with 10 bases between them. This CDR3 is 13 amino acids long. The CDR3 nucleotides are TGTGCCAGCAGCTTCCTCGCAGGAGAAAAACTGTTTTTT. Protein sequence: CASSFLAGEKLFF.

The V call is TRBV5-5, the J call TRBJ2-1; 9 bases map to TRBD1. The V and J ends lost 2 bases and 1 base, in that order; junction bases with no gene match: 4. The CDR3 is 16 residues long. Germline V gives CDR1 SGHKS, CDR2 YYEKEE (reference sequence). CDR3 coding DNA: TGTGCCAGCAGCTTTGGACAGGGGTTGTCCTACAATGAGCAGTTCTTC. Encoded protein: CASSFGQGLSYNEQFF.

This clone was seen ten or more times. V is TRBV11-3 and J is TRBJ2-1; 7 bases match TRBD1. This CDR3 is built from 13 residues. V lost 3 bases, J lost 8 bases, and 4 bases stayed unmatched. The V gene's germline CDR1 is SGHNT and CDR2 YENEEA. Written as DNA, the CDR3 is TGTGCCAGCAGCTTTGCCGACAGGGATGAGCAGTTCTTC. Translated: CASSFADRDEQFF.

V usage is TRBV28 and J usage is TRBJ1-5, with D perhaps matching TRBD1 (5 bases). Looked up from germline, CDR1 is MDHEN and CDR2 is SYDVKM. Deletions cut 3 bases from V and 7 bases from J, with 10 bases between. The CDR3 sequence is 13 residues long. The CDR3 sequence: CASSLRGWQPQHF. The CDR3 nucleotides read TGTGCCAGCAGTTTGCGGGGGTGGCAGCCCCAGCATTTT.

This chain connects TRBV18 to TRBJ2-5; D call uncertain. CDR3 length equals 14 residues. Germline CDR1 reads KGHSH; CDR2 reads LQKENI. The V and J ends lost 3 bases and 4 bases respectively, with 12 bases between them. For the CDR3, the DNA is TGTGCCAGCTCACCTACTATGGCCGTAGAGACCCAGTACTTC. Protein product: CASSPTMAVETQYF.

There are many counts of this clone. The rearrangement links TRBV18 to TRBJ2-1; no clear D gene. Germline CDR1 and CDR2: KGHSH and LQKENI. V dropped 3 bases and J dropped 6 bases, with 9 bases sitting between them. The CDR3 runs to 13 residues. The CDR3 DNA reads TGTGCCAGCTCACCGCAGTGGAGCAATGAGCAGTTCTTC. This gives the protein CASSPQWSNEQFF.

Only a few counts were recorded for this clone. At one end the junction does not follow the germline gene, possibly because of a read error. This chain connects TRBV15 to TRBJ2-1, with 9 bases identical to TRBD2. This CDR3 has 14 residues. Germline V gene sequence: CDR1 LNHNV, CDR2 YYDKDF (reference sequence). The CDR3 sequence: CATSRDSGTSRPVF. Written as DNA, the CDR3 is TGTGCCACCAGCAGAGATTCGGGGACTAGCCGGCCCGTCTTC.

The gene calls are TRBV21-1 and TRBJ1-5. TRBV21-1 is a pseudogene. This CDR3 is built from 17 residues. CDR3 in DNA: TGTGCCAGCAGCAAACCTTGGACGGAACTTAGCAATCAGCCCCAGCATTTT. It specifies CASSKPWTELSNQPQHF.

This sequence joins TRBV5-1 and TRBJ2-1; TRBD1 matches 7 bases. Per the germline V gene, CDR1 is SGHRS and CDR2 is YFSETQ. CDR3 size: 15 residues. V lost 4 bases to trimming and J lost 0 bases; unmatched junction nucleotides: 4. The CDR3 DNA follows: TGCGCCAGCAGCCCGGGACAGTCCTCCTACAATGAGCAGTTCTTC. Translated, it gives CASSPGQSSYNEQFF. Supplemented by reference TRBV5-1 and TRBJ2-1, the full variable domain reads KAGVTQTPRYLIKTRGQQVTLSCSPISGHRSVSWYQQTPGQGLQFLFEYFSETQRNKGNFPGRFSGRQFSNSRSEMNVSTLELGDSALYLCASSPGQSSYNEQFFGPGTRLTVL.

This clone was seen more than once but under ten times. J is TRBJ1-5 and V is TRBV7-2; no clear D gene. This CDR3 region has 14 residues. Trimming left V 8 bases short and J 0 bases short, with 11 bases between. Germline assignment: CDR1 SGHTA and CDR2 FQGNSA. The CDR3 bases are TGTGCCAGCCTCCTGGGCGGTAGCAATCAGCCCCAGCATTTT. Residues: CASLLGGSNQPQHF.

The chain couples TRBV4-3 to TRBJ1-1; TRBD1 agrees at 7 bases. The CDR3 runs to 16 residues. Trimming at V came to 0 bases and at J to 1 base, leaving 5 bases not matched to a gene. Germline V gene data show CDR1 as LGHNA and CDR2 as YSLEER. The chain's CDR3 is CASSQDRGAWNTEAFF. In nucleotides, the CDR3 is TGCGCCAGCAGCCAAGACAGGGGGGCCTGGAACACTGAAGCTTTCTTT.

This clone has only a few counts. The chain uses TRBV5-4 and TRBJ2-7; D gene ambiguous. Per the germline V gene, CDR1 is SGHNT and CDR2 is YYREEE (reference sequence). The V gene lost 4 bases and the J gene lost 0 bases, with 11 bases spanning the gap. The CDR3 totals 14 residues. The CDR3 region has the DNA TGTGCCAGCAGCCCCTCAGGAAGCTCCTACGAGCAGTACTTC. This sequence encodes CASSPSGSSYEQYF. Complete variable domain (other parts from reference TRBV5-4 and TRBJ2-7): ETGVTQSPTHLIKTRGQQVTLRCSSQSGHNTVSWYQQALGQGPQFIFQYYREEENGRGNFPPRFSGLQFPNYSSELNVNALELDDSALYLCASSPSGSSYEQYFGPGTRLTVT.

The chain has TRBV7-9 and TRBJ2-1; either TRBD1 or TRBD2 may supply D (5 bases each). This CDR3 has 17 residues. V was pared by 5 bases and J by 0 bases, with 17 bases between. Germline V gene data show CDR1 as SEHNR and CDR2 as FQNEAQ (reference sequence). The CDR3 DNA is TGTGCCAGCAGCGAGGGACCGGCTATCGGCTCCTACAATGAGCAGTTCTTC. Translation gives CASSEGPAIGSYNEQFF.

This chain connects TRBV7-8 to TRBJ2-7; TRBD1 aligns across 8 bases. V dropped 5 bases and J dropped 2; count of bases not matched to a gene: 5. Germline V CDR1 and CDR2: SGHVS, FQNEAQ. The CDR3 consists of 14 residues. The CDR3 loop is CASSPTGVAYEQYF. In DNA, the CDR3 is TGTGCCAGCAGCCCGACAGGGGTCGCCTACGAGCAGTACTTC.

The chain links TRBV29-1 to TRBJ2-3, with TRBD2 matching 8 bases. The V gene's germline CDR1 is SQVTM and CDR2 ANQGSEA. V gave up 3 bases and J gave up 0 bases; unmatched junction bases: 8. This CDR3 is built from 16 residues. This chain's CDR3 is CSVDLRLAISTDTQYF. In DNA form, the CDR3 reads TGCAGCGTTGATCTCCGACTAGCGATTAGCACAGATACGCAGTATTTT.

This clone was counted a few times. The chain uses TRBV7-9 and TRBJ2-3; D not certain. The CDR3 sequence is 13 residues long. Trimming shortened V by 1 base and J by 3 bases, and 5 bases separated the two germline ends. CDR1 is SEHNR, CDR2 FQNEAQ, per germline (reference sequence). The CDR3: CASSLEFTDTQYF. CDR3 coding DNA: TGTGCCAGCAGCTTAGAGTTTACAGATACGCAGTATTTT.

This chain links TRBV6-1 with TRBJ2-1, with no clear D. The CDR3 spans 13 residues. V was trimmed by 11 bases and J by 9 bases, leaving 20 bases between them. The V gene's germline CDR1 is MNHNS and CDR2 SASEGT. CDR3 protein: CAGSIAPSGEQFF. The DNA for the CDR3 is TGTGCCGGTAGTATAGCACCTTCGGGTGAGCAGTTCTTC.

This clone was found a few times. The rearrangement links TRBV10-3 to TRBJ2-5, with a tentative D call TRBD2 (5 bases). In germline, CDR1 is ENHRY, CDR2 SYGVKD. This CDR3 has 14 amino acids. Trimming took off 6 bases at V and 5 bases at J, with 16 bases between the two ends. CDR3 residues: CAISPGLSGETQYF. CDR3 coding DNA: TGTGCCATCAGCCCCGGACTCAGTGGGGAGACCCAGTACTTC.

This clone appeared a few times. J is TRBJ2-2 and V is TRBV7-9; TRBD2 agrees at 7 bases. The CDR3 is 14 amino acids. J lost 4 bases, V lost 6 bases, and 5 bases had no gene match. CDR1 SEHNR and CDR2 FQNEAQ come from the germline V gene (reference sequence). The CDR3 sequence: CASSTSGATGELFF. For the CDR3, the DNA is TGTGCCAGCAGTACCAGCGGGGCCACCGGGGAGCTGTTTTTT.

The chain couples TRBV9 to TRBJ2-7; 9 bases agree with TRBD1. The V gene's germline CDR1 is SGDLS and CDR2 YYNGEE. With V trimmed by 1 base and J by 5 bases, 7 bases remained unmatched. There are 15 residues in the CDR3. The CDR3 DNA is TGTGCCAGCAGCGTAACGGGACAGGGTCTCCACGAGCAGTACTTC. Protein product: CASSVTGQGLHEQYF.

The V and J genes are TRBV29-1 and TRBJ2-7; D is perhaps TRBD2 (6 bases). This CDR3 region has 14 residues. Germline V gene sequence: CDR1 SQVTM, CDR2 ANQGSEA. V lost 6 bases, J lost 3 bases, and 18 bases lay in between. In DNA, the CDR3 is TGCAGCGTCGCGTGGGACTTCAGCGGCTACGAGCAGTACTTC. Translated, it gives CSVAWDFSGYEQYF.

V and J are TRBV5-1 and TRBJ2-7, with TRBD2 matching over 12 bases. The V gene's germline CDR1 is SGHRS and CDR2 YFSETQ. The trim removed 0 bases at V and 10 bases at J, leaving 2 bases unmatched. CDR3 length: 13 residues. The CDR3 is CASSLGLAGAQYF. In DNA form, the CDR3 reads TGCGCCAGCAGCTTGGGACTAGCGGGAGCCCAGTACTTC.

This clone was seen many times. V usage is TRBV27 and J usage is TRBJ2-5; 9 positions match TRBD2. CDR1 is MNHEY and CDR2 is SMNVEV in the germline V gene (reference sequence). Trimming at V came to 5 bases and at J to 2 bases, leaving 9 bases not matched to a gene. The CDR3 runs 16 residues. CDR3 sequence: CASSPLLAGRQETQYF. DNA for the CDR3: TGTGCCAGCAGTCCACTACTAGCGGGCCGACAAGAGACCCAGTACTTC.